A single count supports the clone carrying this T cell receptor beta chain. The sample comes from a study of blood T cell repertoires in COVID-19. The overall study: Researchers got acute and convalescent COVID-19 samples from the United States, Italy and Spain. T cells, B-cell-depleted T cells, or PBMCs supplied cDNA or gDNA.

Germline assignment: CDR1 SEHNR and CDR2 FQNEAQ (reference sequence). Trimming removed 4 bases from V and 4 bases from J; junction bases left unmatched: 2. CDR3 length: 14 residues. In the source study's methods: Quantification of nucleated cells was approximated via reference gene primer amplification. Method: immunoSEQ multiplex PCR; TCRdb's copy keeps in-frame clones and lacks some. Clone size and V and J calls were adopted from that table, with D and trimming inferred from the DNA. The sample contains about 150,000 clones, 85% to 95% of which appear only once. The source material was peripheral blood. The receptor was derived from a man aged 45-65 years with acute or convalescent COVID-19. The chain recombines TRBV7-9 with TRBJ2-2, with 8 bases aligning to TRBD1. The CDR3 coding sequence is TGTGCCAGCAGCTCGGGACAGGTCACCGGGGAGCTGTTTTTT. It translates to CASSSGQVTGELFF.